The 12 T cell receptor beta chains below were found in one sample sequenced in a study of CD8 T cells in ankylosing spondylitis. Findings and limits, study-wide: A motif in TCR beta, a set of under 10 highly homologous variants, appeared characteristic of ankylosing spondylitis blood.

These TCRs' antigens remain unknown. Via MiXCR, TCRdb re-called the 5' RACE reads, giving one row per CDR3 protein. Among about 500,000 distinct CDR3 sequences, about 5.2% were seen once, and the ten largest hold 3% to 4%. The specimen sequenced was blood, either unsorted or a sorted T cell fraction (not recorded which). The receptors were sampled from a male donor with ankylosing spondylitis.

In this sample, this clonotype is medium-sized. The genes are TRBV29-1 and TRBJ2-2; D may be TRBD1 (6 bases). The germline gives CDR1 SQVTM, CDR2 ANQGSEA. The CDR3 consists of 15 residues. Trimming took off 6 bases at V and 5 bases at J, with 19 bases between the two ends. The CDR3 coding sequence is TGCAGCGTCTCCCAAAGGGGGATGGTAACCGGGGAGCTGTTTTTT. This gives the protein CSVSQRGMVTGELFF.

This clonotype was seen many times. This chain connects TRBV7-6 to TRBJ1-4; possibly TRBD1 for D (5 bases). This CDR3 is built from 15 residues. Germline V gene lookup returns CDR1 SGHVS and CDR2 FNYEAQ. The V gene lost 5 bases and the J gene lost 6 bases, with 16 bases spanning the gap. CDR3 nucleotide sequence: TGTGCCAGCAGCCTGGGGGTTTCATTAGATGAAAAACTGTTTTTT. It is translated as CASSLGVSLDEKLFF.

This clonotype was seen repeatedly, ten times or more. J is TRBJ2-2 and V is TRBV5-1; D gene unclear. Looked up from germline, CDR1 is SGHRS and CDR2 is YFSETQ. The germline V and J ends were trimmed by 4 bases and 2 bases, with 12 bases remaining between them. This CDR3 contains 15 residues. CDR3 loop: CASSVLEINTGELFF. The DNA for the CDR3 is TGCGCCAGCAGCGTGTTGGAGATCAACACCGGGGAGCTGTTTTTT.

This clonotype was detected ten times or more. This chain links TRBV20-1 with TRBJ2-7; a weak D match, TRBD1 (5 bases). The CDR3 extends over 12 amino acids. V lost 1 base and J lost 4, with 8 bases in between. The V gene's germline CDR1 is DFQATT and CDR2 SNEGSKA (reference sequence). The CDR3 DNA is TGCAGTGCTAGAGGCAGGGTTTACGAGCAGTACTTC. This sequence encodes CSARGRVYEQYF.

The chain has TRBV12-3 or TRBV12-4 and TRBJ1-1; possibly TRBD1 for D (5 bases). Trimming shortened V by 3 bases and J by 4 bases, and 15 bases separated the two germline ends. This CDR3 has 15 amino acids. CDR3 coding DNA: TGTGCCAGCAGTTTGGACACCGGGGGTGGCACTGAAGCTTTCTTT. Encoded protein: CASSLDTGGGTEAFF.

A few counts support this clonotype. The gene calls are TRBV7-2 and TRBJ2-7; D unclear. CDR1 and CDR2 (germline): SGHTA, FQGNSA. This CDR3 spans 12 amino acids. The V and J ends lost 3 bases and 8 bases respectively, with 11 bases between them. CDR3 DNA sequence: TGTGCCAGCAGCTTCGCGCAGGCGCAGCAGTACTTC. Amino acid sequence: CASSFAQAQQYF.

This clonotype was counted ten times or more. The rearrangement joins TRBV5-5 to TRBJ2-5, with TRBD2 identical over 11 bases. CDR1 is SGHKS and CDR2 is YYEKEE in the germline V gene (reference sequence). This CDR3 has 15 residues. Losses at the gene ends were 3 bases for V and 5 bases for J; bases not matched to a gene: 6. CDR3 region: CASSSAGTSGETQYF. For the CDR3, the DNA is TGTGCCAGCAGCTCGGCCGGGACTAGCGGTGAGACCCAGTACTTC.

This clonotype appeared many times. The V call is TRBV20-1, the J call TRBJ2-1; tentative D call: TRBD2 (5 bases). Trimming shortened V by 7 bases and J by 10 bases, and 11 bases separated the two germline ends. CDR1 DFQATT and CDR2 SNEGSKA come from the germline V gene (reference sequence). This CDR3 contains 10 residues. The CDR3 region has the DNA TGCAGTGTCGACCCGGGGGAGCAGTTCTTC. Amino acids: CSVDPGEQFF.

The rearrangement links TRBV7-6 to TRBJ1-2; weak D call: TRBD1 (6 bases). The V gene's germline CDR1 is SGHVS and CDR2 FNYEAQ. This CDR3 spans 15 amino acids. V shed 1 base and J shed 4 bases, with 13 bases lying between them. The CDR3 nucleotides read TGTGCCAGCAGCTTAGGAAGGGGGGACATCTATGGCTACACCTTC. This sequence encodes CASSLGRGDIYGYTF.

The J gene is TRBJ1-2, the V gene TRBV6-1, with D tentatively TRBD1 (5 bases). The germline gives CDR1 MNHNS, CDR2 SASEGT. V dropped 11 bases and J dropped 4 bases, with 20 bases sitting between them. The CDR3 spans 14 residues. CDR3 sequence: CAGGRGVVPYGYTF. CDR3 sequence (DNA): TGTGCCGGAGGAAGGGGCGTCGTACCCTATGGCTACACCTTC.

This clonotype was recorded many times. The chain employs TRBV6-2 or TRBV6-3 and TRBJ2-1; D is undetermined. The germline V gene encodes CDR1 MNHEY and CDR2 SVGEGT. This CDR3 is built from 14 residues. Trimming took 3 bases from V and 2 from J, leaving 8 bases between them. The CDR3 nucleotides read TGTGCCAGCAGTTATCCGAATACCTACAATGAGCAGTTCTTC. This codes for CASSYPNTYNEQFF.

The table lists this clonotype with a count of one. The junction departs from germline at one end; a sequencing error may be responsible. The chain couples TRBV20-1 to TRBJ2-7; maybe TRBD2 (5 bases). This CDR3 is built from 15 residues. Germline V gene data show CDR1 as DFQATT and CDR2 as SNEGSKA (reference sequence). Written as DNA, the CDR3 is TGCTGTGCTAGAGATCGAGGGAAAGGACTCTACGAGCAGTACTTC. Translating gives CCARDRGKGLYEQYF.